The T cell receptor beta chain described here comes from a study of technical replicates of blood from a few donors. From germline, CDR1 is SGHAT and CDR2 FQNNGV. CDR3 size: 19 residues. Losses at the gene ends were 1 base for V and 3 bases for J; bases not matched to a gene: 14. Using immunoSEQ multiplex PCR, the repertoire was profiled, and TCRdb retains in-frame clones only, with some absent. Of some 91,000 clones listed, about 94% are singletons. The sample taken for sequencing was T cells isolated from PBMCs. The chain has TRBV11-2 and TRBJ2-1, with 8 positions matching TRBD2. This receptor was obtained from a human donor in good health. The CDR3 nucleotides read TGTGCCAGCAGCTTAGTGGTTCGGGAGGCGGGGGGATACTACAATGAGCAGTTCTTC. Translated: CASSLVVREAGGYYNEQFF.